These 12 T cell receptor beta chains came from one sample sequenced in a study of CD8 T cells in ankylosing spondylitis. General study findings and limits: Within ankylosing spondylitis blood, a TCR beta motif made up of several highly homologous variants appeared to be characteristic.

TCRdb reanalysed the 5' RACE reads using MiXCR and keeps one entry per CDR3 protein. Of 250,000 to 350,000 distinct CDR3 sequences listed, 6.5% to 10% are singletons. These receptors have no known antigen. The sample was blood, either unsorted or a sorted T cell fraction (not recorded which). The receptors originated from a male donor with ankylosing spondylitis.

The sample holds a few counts of this clonotype. The V and J genes are TRBV7-9 and TRBJ2-1, with D uncertain. The CDR3 totals 13 residues. Trimming cost V 4 bases and J 6 bases, with 10 bases left between them. Per germline, CDR1 SEHNR and CDR2 FQNEAQ (reference sequence). In DNA form, the CDR3 reads TGTGCCAGCAGCTCGGTTTTGATCAATGAGCAGTTCTTC. This translates into CASSSVLINEQFF.

This clonotype was seen ten or more times. V gene TRBV12-3 or TRBV12-4 combines with J gene TRBJ2-2; D remains ambiguous. This CDR3 is 16 amino acids long. Trimming pared 5 bases from V and 4 bases from J, leaving 17 bases between. CDR3 DNA sequence: TGTGCCAGCAGTCCACTGTCCCTCACGGGCACCGGGGAGCTGTTTTTT. This sequence encodes CASSPLSLTGTGELFF.

In this sample, this clonotype turned up many times. This chain joins TRBV3-1 and TRBJ2-7; D gene ambiguous. This CDR3 region has 12 residues. The V end was cut by 4 bases, the J end by 4 bases, with 8 bases between. Per the germline V gene, CDR1 is LGHDT and CDR2 is YNNKEL (reference sequence). The CDR3 is CASSLNTYEQYF. CDR3 DNA: TGTGCCAGCAGCCTCAACACGTACGAGCAGTACTTC.

At least ten counts were recorded for this clonotype. V is TRBV4-1 and J is TRBJ2-3; D not resolved. The CDR3 loop spans 14 amino acids. Germline CDR1 is MGHRA and CDR2 is YSYEKL. Trimming shortened V by 4 bases and J by 6 bases, and 14 bases separated the two germline ends. The CDR3 reads CASSPGLLPDTQYF. DNA of the CDR3: TGCGCCAGCAGCCCTGGTCTACTACCCGATACGCAGTATTTT.

This chain links TRBV7-9 with TRBJ2-7; weak D call: TRBD2 (5 bases). The CDR3 is made up of 12 amino acids. Germline CDR1 reads SEHNR; CDR2 reads FQNEAQ (reference sequence). V dropped 5 bases and J dropped 6 bases, with 11 bases sitting between them. This chain's CDR3 is CASSPLGVEQYF. Here the CDR3 DNA reads TGTGCCAGCAGCCCTCTCGGGGTCGAGCAGTACTTC.

This clonotype was found many times. The chain combines TRBV7-9 with TRBJ2-1; 9 bases match TRBD1. This CDR3 is 15 amino acids long. The V and J ends lost 5 bases and 4 bases, in that order; junction bases with no gene match: 6. In germline, CDR1 is SEHNR, CDR2 FQNEAQ (reference sequence). The CDR3 region is CASSHRDRAYNEQFF. The CDR3 bases are TGTGCCAGCAGCCACCGGGACAGGGCATACAATGAGCAGTTCTTC.

In this sample, this clonotype turned up once. The V and J genes are TRBV30 and TRBJ2-1, with a tentative D call TRBD2 (5 bases). This CDR3 is 15 amino acids long. V lost 1 base to trimming and J lost 4 bases, with 14 bases between them. The germline V gene encodes CDR1 GTSNPN and CDR2 SVGIG (reference sequence). CDR3 in DNA: TGTGCCTGGAGTGAGTGGGTGGAGGTATACAATGAGCAGTTCTTC. Translation gives CAWSEWVEVYNEQFF.

The chain has TRBV6-2 or TRBV6-3 and TRBJ2-1; D perhaps matches TRBD2 (6 bases). The germline V and J ends were trimmed by 6 bases and 0 bases, with 9 bases remaining between them. The CDR3 loop spans 14 amino acids. Germline V gene sequence: CDR1 MNHEY, CDR2 SVGEGT. The CDR3 DNA reads TGTGCCAGCAGAAGCGGGTACTCCTACAATGAGCAGTTCTTC. Its translation is CASRSGYSYNEQFF.

The chain links TRBV2 to TRBJ2-5, with D unclear. The CDR3 is 13 amino acids. In germline, CDR1 is SNHLY, CDR2 FYNNEI. Between the trimmed V and J ends, which lost 2 bases and 7 bases, there was a span of 11 bases. CDR3 protein: CASSELGWRTQYF. CDR3 nucleotides: TGTGCCAGCAGTGAATTGGGCTGGCGGACCCAGTACTTC.

This chain uses TRBV6-2 or TRBV6-3 with TRBJ1-2, with D maybe TRBD1 (6 bases). V lost 0 bases and J lost 4, with 12 bases in between. There are 15 residues in the CDR3. Germline CDR1 is MNHEY and CDR2 is SVGEGT. The chain's CDR3 is CASSYSRGSRYGYTF. The CDR3 DNA is TGTGCCAGCAGTTACTCCAGGGGAAGTCGCTATGGCTACACCTTC.

The J gene is TRBJ2-1, the V gene TRBV28; TRBD1 agrees at 8 bases. The V and J ends lost 10 bases and 5 bases, in that order; junction bases with no gene match: 10. CDR1 MDHEN and CDR2 SYDVKM come from the germline V gene. This CDR3 is 14 amino acids long. The CDR3 bases are TGTGCCACGACCCAGGGGGCGCGTAACAATGAGCAGTTCTTC. Translated: CATTQGARNNEQFF. Together with reference TRBV28 and TRBJ2-1, the CDR3 gives the full variable domain: DVKVTQSSRYLVKRTGEKVFLECVQDMDHENMFWYRQDPGLGLRLIYFSYDVKMKEKGDIPEGYSVSREKKERFSLILESASTNQTSMYLCATTQGARNNEQFFGPGTRLTVL.

This clonotype was seen many times. This chain joins TRBV25-1 and TRBJ2-3; 7 nucleotides line up with TRBD2. Trimming at V came to 0 bases and at J to 2 bases, leaving 5 bases not matched to a gene. This CDR3 is built from 16 residues. CDR1 and CDR2 from the germline V gene are MGHDK and SYGVNS. The CDR3 here is CASSEYTTSFTDTQYF. The CDR3, as DNA: TGTGCCAGCAGTGAATATACGACTAGCTTCACAGATACGCAGTATTTT. Full variable domain (missing parts from reference TRBV25-1 and TRBJ2-3): EADIYQTPRYLVIGTGKKITLECSQTMGHDKMYWYQQDPGMELHLIHYSYGVNSTEKGDLSSESTVSRIRTEHFPLTLESARPSHTSQYLCASSEYTTSFTDTQYFGPGTRLTVL.